This T cell receptor (beta chain) comes out of a study of T cells in localized non-small cell lung cancer. Overall study findings and caveats: Maximal T cell clonality occurred in uninvolved adjacent lung, with tumor ranking below it.

Concerning this clone itself: The antigen remains unidentified.

Profiled with immunoSEQ multiplex PCR; TCRdb holds only in-frame clones, not every one. The sample holds roughly 58,000 clones; roughly 80% are singletons and the top ten take 4.7%. CDR3 length: 16 residues. V trimming: 5 bases; J trimming: 12 bases; junction bases outside the gene matches: 15. The germline V gene encodes CDR1 MRHNA and CDR2 SNTAGT. The chain employs TRBV6-4 and TRBJ2-3; 12 nucleotides agree with TRBD1. The sequencing here drew on PBMCs, taken before any cancer treatment. The origin of this receptor is a man between 40 and 75 years old with stage II lung adenocarcinoma. As DNA, the CDR3 is TGTGCCAGCAGTTCCCCCCCAGGGACAGGGGGCGAGCCTCAGTATTTT. Its protein is CASSSPPGTGGEPQYF.